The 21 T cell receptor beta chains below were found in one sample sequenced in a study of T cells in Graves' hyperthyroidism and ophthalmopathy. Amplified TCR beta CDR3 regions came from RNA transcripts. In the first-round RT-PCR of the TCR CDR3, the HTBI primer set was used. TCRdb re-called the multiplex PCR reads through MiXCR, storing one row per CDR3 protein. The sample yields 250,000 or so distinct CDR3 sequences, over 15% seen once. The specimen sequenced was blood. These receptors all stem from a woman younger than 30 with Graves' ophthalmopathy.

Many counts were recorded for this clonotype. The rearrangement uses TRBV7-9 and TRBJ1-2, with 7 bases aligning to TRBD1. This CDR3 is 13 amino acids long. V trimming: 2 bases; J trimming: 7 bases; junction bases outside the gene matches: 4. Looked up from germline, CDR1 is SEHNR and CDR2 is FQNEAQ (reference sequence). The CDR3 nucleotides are TGTGCCAGCAGCTTAAGTGCAGGGGGTGGCTACACCTTC. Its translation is CASSLSAGGGYTF.

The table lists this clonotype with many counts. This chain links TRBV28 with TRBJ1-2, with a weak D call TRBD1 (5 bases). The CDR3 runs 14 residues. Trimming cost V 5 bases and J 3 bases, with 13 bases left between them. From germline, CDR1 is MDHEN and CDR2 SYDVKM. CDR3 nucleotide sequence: TGTGCCAGCAGTCCGCCAGGGTTTTACTATGGCTACACCTTC. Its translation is CASSPPGFYYGYTF.

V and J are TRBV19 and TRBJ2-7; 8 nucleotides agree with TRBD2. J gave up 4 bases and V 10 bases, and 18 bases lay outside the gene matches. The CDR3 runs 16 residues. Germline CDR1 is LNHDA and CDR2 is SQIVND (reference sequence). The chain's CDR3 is CATAQRGGLGRYEQYF. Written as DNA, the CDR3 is TGTGCCACCGCTCAGCGAGGGGGACTAGGTCGGTACGAGCAGTACTTC.

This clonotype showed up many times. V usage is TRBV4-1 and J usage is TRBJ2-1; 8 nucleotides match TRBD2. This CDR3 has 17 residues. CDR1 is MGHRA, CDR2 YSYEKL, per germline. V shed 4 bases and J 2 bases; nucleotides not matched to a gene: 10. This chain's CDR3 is CASSLKDGGAPYNEQFF. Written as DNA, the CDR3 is TGCGCCAGCAGCCTAAAAGACGGGGGGGCCCCCTACAATGAGCAGTTCTTC.

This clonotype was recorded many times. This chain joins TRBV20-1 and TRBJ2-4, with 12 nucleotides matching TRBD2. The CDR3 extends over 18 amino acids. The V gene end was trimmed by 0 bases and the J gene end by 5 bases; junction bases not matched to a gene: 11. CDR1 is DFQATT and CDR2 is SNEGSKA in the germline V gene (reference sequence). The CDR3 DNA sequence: TGCAGTGCTAGAGACATGCCGACTAGCGGGAGTCTCCAAAACATTCAGTACTTC. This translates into CSARDMPTSGSLQNIQYF.

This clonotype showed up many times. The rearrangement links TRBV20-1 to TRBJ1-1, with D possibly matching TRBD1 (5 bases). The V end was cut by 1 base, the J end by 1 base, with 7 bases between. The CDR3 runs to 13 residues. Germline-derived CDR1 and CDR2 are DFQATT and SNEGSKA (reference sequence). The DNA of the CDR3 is TGCAGTGCTAGAGGGGACCCGAACACTGAAGCTTTCTTT. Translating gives CSARGDPNTEAFF.

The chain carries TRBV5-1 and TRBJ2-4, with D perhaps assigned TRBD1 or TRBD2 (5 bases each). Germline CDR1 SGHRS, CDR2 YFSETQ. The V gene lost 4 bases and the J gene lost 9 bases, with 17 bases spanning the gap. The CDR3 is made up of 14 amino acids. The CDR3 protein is CASSLGASHTIQYF. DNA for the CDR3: TGCGCCAGCAGCCTCGGGGCCTCGCACACCATTCAGTACTTC.

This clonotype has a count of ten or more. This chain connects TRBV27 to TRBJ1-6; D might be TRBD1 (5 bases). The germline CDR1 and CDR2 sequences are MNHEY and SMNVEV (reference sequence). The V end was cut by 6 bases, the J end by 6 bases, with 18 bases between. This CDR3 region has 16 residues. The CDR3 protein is CASSVTPGTSNSPLHF. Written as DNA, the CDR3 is TGTGCCAGCAGCGTCACTCCCGGGACGAGTAATTCACCCCTCCACTTT.

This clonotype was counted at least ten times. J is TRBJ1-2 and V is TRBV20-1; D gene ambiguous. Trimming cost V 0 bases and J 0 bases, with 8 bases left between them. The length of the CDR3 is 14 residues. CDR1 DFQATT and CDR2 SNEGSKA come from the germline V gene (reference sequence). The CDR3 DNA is TGCAGTGCTAGAGATAGAAGACCTAACTATGGCTACACCTTC. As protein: CSARDRRPNYGYTF.

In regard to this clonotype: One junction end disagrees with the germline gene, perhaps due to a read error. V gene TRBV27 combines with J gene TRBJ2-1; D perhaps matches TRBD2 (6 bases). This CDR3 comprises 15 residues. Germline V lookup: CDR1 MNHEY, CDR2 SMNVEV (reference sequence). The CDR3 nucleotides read TGTGCCAGCAGTTTATGGGGGGACTCCTGCAATGAGCAGTTCTTC. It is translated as CASSLWGDSCNEQFF.

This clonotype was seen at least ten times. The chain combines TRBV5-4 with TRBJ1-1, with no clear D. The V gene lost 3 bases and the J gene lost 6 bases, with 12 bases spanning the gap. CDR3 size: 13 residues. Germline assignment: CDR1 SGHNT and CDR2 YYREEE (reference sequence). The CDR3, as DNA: TGTGCCAGCAGCTCTCAAGCCGGGTCTGAAGCTTTCTTT. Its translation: CASSSQAGSEAFF.

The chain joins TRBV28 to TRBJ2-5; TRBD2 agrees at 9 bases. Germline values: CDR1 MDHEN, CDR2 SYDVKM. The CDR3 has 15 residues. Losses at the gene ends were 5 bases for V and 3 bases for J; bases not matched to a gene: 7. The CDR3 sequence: CASSRRSGGEETQYF. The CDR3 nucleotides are TGTGCCAGCAGTCGTCGTAGCGGGGGAGAAGAGACCCAGTACTTC. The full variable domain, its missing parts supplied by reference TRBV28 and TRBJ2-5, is DVKVTQSSRYLVKRTGEKVFLECVQDMDHENMFWYRQDPGLGLRLIYFSYDVKMKEKGDIPEGYSVSREKKERFSLILESASTNQTSMYLCASSRRSGGEETQYFGPGTRLLVL.

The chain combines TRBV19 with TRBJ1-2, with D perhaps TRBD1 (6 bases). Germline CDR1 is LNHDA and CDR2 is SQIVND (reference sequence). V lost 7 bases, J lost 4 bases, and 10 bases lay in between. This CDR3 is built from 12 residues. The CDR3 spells CASTWGPYGYTF. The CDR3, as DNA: TGTGCCAGTACCTGGGGGCCCTATGGCTACACCTTC.

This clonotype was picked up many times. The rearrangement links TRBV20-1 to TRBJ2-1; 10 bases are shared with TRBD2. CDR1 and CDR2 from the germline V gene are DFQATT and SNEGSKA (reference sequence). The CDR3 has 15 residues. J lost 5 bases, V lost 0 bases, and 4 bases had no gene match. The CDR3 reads CSAREAGGWDNEQFF. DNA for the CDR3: TGCAGTGCTAGAGAAGCGGGGGGGTGGGACAATGAGCAGTTCTTC.

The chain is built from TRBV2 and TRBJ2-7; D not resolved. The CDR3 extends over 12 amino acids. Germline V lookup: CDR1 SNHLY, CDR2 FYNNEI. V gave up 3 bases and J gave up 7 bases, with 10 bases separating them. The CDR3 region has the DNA TGTGCCAGCAGTGATGTTGGACGAGAGCAGTACTTC. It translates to CASSDVGREQYF.

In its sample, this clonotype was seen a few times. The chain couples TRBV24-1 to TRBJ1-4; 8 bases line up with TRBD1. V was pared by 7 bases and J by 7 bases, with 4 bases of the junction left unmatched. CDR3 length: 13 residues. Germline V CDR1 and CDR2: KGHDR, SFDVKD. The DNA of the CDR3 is TGTGCCACCAGAGACAGGGGAGGTGAAAAACTGTTTTTT. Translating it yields CATRDRGGEKLFF.

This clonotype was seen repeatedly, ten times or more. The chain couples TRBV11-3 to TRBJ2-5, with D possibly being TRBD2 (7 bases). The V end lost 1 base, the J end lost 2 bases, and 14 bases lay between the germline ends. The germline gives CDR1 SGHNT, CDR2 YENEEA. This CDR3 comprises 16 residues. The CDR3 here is CASSLGGRGLQETQYF. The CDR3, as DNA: TGTGCCAGCAGCTTAGGGGGCAGGGGACTACAAGAGACCCAGTACTTC. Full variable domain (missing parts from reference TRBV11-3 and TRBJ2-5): EAGVVQSPRYKIIEKKQPVAFWCNPISGHNTLYWYLQNLGQGPELLIRYENEEAVDDSQLPKDRFSAERLKGVDSTLKIQPAELGDSAVYLCASSLGGRGLQETQYFGPGTRLLVL.

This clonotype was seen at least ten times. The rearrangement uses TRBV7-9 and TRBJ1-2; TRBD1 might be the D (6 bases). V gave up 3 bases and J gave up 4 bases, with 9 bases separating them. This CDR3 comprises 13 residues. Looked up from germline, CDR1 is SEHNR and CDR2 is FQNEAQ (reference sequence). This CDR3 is CASSFGGFYGYTF. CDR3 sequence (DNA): TGTGCCAGCAGCTTCGGGGGCTTCTATGGCTACACCTTC.

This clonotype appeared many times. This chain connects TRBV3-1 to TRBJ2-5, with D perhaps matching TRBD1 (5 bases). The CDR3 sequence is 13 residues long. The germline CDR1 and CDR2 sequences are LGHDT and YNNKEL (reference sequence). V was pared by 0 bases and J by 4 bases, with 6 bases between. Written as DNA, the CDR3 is TGTGCCAGCAGCCAAGAAGGGGCAGAGACCCAGTACTTC. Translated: CASSQEGAETQYF.

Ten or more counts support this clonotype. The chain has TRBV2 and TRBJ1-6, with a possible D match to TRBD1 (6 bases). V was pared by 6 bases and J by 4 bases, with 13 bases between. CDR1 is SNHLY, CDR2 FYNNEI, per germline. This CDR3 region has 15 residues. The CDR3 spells CASRNRVRYNSPLHF. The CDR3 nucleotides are TGTGCCAGCAGGAACAGGGTGAGATATAATTCACCCCTCCACTTT.

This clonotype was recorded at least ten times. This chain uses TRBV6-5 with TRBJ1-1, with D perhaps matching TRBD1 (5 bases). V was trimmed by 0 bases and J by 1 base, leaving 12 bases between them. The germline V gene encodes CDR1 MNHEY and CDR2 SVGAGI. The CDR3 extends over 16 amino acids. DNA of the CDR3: TGTGCCAGCAGTTACTCGGAAGGGGCGGGGAACACTGAAGCTTTCTTT. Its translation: CASSYSEGAGNTEAFF.